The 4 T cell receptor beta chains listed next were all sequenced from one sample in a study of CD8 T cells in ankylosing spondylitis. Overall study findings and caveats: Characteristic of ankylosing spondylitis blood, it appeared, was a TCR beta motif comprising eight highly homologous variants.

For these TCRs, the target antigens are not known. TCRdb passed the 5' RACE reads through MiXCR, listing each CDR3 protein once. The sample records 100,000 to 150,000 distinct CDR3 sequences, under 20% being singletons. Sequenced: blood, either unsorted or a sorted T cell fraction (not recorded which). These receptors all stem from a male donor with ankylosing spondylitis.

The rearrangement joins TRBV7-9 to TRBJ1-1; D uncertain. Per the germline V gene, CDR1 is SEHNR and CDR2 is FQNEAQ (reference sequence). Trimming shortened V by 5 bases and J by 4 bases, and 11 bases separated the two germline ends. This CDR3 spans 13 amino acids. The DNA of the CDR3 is TGTGCCAGCAGCGCGGGCCCAGGCACTGAAGCTTTCTTT. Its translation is CASSAGPGTEAFF. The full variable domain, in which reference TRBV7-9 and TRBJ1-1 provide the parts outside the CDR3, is DTGVSQNPRHKITKRGQNVTFRCDPISEHNRLYWYRQTLGQGPEFLTYFQNEAQLEKSRLLSDRFSAERPKGSFSTLEIQRTEQGDSAMYLCASSAGPGTEAFFGQGTRLTVV.

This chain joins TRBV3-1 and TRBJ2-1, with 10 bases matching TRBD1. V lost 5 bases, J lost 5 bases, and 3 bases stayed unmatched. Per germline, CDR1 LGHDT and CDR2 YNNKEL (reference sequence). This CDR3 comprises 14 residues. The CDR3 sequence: CASSFGQGDNEQFF. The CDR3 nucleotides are TGTGCCAGCAGCTTCGGACAGGGGGACAATGAGCAGTTCTTC.

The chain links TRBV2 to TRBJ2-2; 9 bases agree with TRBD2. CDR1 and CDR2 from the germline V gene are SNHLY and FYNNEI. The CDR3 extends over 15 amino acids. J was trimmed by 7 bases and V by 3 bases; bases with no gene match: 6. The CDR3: CASSDIAGVYGELFF. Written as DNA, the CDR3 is TGTGCCAGCAGTGATATAGCGGGAGTGTACGGGGAGCTGTTTTTT.

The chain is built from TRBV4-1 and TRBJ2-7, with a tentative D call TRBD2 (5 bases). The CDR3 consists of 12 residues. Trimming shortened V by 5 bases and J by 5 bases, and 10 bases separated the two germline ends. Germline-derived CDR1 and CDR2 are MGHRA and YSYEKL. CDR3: CASSESRDEQYF. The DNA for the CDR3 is TGCGCCAGCAGCGAGTCGAGGGACGAGCAGTACTTC.